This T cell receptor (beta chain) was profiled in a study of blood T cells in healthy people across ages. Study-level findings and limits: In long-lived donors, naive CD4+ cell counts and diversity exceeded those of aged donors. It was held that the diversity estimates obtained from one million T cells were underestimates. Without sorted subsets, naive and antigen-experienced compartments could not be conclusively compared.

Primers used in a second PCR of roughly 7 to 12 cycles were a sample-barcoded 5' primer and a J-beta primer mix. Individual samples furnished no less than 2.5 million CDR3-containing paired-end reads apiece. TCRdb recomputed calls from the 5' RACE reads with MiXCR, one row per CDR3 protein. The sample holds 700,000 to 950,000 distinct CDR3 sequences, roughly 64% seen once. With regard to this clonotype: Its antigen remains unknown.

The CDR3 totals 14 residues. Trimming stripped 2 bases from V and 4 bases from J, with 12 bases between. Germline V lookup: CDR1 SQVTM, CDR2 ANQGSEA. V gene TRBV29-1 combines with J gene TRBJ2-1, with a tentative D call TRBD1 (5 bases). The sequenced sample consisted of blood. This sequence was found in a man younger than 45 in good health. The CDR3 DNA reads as TGCAGCGTTGAAAGCCAGGGCTCATACAATGAGCAGTTCTTC. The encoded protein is CSVESQGSYNEQFF.